This TCR beta chain was found in a study of shared clonotypes between healthy human individuals. The study, taken as a whole, reports: Only blood was sampled; tissue repertoires likely differ.

This CDR3 spans 14 amino acids. J lost 3 bases, V lost 6 bases, and 5 bases had no gene match. Germline CDR1 and CDR2: SGHVS and FQNEAQ. Worth noting for this clone: The antigen remains undetermined.

TCRdb's table, derived via immunoSEQ multiplex PCR, lists solely in-frame clones and lacks some. The sample has 2 million or so clones, 85% to 95% seen once. The TCR sequence derives from a man aged 18 to 30 in good health. Sequencing used naive CD4+ T cells sorted from blood. The subset here: CD45RA+ positively selected. This chain connects TRBV7-8 to TRBJ1-3; 7 bases map to TRBD1. In nucleotides, the CDR3 is TGTGCCAGCAGTCTAGGGGGCTTTGGAAACACCATATATTTT. Encoded protein: CASSLGGFGNTIYF.